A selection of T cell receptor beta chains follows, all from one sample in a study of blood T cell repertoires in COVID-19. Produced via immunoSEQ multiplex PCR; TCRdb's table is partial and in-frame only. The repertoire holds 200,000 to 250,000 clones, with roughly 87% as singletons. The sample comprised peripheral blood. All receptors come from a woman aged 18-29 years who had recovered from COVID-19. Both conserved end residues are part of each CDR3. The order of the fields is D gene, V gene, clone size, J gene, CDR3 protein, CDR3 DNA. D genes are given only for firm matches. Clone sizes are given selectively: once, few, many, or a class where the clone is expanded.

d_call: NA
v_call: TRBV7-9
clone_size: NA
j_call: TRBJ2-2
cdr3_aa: CASSFRTHTGELFF
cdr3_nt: TGTGCCAGCAGCTTTAGGACTCACACCGGGGAGCTGTTTTTT

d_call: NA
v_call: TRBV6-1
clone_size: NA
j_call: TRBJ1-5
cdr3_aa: CASSEMDSTNQPQHF
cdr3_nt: TGTGCCAGCAGTGAAATGGACAGTACCAATCAGCCCCAGCATTTT

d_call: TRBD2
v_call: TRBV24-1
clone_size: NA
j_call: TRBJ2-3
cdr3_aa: CATSDPTSGTLYTQYF
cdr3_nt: TGTGCCACCAGTGATCCGACTAGCGGGACTTTATATACGCAGTATTTT

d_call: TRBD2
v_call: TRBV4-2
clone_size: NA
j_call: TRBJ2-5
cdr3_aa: CASSQTQAGGKETQYF
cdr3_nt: TGTGCCAGCAGCCAAACACAAGCGGGAGGTAAAGAGACCCAGTACTTC

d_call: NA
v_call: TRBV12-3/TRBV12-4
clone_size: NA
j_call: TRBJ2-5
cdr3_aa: CASSFRGKTQYF
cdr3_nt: TGTGCCAGCAGTTTCAGGGGAAAGACCCAGTACTTC

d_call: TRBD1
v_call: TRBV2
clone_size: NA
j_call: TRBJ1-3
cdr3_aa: CATRQGASGNTIYF
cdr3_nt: TGTGCCACCCGACAGGGAGCCTCTGGAAACACCATATATTTT

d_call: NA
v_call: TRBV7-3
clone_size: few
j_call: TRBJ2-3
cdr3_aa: CASSFSGDTQYF
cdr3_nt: TGTGCCAGCAGCTTCTCGGGGGATACGCAGTATTTT

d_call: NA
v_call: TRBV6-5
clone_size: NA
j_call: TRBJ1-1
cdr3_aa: CASRLTGNTEAFF
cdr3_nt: TGTGCCAGCAGACTAACAGGTAACACTGAAGCTTTCTTT

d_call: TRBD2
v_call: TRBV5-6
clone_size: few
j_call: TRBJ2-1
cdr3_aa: CASSTGGSGVFREQFF
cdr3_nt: TGTGCCAGCAGCACCGGAGGTAGCGGGGTCTTTAGGGAGCAGTTCTTC

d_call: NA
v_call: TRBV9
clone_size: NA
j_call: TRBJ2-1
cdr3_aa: CASSAPGVPHNEQFF
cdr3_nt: TGTGCCAGCAGCGCCCCAGGGGTCCCTCACAATGAGCAGTTCTTC

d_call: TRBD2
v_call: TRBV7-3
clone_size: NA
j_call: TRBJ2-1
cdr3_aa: CASSSLAGEFDNEQFF
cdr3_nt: TGTGCCAGCAGCTCCCTAGCGGGAGAATTCGACAATGAGCAGTTCTTC

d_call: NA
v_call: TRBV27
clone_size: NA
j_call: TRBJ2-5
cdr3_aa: CASRLWGTEETQYF
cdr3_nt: TGTGCCAGCAGGCTGTGGGGGACTGAAGAGACCCAGTACTTC

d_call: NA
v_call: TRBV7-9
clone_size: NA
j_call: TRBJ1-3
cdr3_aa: CASSFARLSGNTIYF
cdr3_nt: TGTGCCAGCAGCTTTGCTAGGCTCTCTGGAAACACCATATATTTT

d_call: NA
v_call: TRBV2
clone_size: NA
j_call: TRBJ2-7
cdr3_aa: CASSGRGDSVNYEQYF
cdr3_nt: TGTGCCAGCAGTGGACGAGGAGACAGCGTTAACTACGAGCAGTACTTC

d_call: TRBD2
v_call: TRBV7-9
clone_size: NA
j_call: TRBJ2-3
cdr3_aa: CASSPLAGEETDTQYF
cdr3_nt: TGTGCCAGCAGCCCACTAGCGGGAGAGGAGACAGATACGCAGTATTTT

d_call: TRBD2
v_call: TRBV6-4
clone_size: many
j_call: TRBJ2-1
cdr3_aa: CASSPGLAGDNEQFF
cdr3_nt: TGTGCCAGCAGTCCGGGACTAGCGGGAGACAATGAGCAGTTCTTC

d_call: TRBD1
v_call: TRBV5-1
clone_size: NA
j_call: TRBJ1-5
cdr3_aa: CASSLEGAFGQPQHF
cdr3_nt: TGCGCCAGCAGCTTGGAGGGGGCCTTTGGTCAGCCCCAGCATTTT

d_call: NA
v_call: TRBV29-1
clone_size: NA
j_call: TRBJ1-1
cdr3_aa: CSVGETFPEAFF
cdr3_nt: TGCAGCGTCGGAGAGACTTTCCCTGAAGCTTTCTTT

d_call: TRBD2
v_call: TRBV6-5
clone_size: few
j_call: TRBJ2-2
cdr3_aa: CASSGREGTGELFF
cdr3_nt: TGTGCCAGCAGCGGGAGGGAGGGCACCGGGGAGCTGTTTTTT

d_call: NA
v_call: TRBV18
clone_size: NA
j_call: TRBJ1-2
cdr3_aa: CASSPPGTRNYGYTF
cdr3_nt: TGTGCCAGCTCACCACCTGGGACAAGGAACTATGGCTACACCTTC

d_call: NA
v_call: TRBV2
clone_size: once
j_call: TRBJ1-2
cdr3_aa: CASSEQGYGDGYTF
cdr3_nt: TGTGCCAGCAGCGAACAGGGTTATGGGGATGGCTACACCTTC

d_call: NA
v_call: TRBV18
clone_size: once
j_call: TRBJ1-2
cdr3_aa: CASSPGLQGHGYTF
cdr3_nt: TGTGCCAGCTCACCCGGTTTACAGGGACATGGCTACACCTTC

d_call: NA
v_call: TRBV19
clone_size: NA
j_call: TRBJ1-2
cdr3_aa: CASSIWAGTRGYTF
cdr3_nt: TGTGCCAGTAGTATTTGGGCGGGCACTCGGGGCTACACCTTC

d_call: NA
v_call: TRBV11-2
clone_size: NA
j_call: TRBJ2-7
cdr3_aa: CASSYPNYEQYF
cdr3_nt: TGTGCCAGCAGCTACCCTAACTACGAGCAGTACTTC

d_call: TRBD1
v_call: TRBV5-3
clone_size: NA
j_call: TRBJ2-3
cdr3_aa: CARSKGQGAIDTQYF
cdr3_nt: TGTGCCAGAAGCAAGGGACAGGGGGCGATAGATACGCAGTATTTT

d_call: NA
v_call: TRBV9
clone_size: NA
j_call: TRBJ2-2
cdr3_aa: CASSGHRANTGELFF
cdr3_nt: TGTGCCAGCAGCGGCCACAGGGCGAACACCGGGGAGCTGTTTTTT

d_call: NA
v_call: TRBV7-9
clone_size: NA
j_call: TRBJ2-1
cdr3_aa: CASSYDTSSYNEQFF
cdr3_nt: TGTGCCAGCAGTTACGACACGAGCTCCTACAATGAGCAGTTCTTC

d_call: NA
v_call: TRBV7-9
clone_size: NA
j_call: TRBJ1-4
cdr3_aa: CASSLVARMNEKLFF
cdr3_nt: TGTGCCAGCAGCTTAGTAGCACGGATGAATGAAAAACTGTTTTTT

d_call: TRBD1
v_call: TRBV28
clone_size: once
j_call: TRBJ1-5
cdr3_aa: CASSLSPQGAQPQHF
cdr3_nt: TGTGCCAGCAGTTTATCCCCCCAGGGGGCCCAGCCCCAGCATTTT

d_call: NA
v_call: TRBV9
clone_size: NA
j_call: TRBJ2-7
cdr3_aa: CASSVSVLSYEQYF
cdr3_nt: TGTGCCAGCAGCGTAAGCGTCCTGTCCTACGAGCAGTACTTC

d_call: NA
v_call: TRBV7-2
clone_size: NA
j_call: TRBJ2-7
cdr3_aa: CASSRRLELFF
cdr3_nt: TGTGCCAGCAGTCGCAGACTAGAATTGTTCTTC

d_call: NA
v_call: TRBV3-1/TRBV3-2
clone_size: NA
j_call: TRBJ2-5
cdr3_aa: CASSQVRETQYF
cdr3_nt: TGTGCCAGCAGCCAAGTCCGGGAGACCCAGTACTTC

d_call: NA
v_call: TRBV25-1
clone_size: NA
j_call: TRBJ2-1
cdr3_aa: CASSAHGTNSYNEQFF
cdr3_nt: TGTGCCAGCAGTGCCCACGGGACAAACTCCTACAATGAGCAGTTCTTC

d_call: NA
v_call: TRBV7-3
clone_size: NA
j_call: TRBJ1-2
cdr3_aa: CASSPHPQGSSGYTF
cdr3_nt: TGTGCCAGCAGCCCCCACCCTCAGGGAAGCAGTGGCTACACCTTC

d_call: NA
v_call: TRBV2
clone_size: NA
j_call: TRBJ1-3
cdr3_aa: CASRRDILQGGNTIYF
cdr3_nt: TGTGCCAGCAGGAGGGACATCTTACAGGGAGGAAACACCATATATTTT

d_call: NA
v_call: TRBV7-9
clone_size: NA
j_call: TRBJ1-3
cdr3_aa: CASSLETGSGNTIYF
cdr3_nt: TGTGCCAGCAGCTTAGAAACAGGGTCTGGAAACACCATATATTTT

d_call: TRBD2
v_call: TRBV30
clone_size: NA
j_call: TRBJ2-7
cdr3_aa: CAWSVRTSGSFSYEQYF
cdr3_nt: TGTGCCTGGAGTGTCCGGACTAGCGGGAGTTTCTCCTACGAGCAGTACTTC

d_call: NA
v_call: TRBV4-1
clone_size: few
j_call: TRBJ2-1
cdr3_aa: CASSQDPSSPYNEQFF
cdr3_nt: TGCGCCAGCAGCCAAGATCCTAGCTCCCCCTACAATGAGCAGTTCTTC

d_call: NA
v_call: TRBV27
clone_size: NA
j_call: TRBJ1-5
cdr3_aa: CASSLTISNQPQHF
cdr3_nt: TGTGCCAGCAGTTTAACAATTAGCAATCAGCCCCAGCATTTT

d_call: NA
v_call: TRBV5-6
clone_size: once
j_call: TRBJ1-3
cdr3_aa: CASSFRGNTIYF
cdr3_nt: TGTGCCAGCAGCTTCAGAGGAAACACCATATATTTT

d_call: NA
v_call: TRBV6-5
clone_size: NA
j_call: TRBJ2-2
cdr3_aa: CASSYGGTGELFF
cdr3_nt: TGTGCCAGCAGTTACGGGGGGACCGGGGAGCTGTTTTTT

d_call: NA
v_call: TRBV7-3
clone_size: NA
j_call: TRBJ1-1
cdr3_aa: CASSLHGGFEAFF
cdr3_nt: TGTGCCAGCAGCTTACATGGGGGGTTTGAAGCTTTCTTT

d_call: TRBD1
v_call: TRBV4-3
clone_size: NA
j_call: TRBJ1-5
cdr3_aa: CASSHLGQGQPQHF
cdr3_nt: TGCGCCAGCAGCCACCTGGGACAGGGACAGCCCCAGCATTTT

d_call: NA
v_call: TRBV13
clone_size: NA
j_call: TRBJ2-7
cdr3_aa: CASTHSEIRHSKYEQYF
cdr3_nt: TGTGCCAGCACCCATTCTGAAATCCGACACTCCAAATACGAGCAGTACTTC

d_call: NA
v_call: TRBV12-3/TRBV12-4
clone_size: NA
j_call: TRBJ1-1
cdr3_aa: CASRAGQNTEAFF
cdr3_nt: TGTGCCAGCAGGGCTGGACAGAACACTGAAGCTTTCTTT

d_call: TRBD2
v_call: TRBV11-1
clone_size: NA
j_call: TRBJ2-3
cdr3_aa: CASSKLAGSTDTQYF
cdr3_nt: TGTGCCAGCAGCAAGCTAGCGGGAAGTACAGATACGCAGTATTTT

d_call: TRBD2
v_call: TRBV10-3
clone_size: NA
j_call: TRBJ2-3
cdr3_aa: CAITSGSSDTQYF
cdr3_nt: TGTGCCATTACTAGCGGGAGTTCAGATACGCAGTATTTT